This T cell receptor beta chain was profiled in a study of T-cell memory formation after mild COVID-19. TCRdb re-called the 5' RACE reads with MiXCR, one entry per CDR3 protein. The sample consists of fewer than 650,000 distinct CDR3 sequences, roughly 22% of them appearing once. The trim removed 0 bases at V and 0 bases at J, leaving 5 bases unmatched. This CDR3 contains 18 residues. In germline, CDR1 is LGHNA, CDR2 YSLEER. This clonotype was observed a handful of times. The origin of this receptor is an adult woman who had mild COVID-19 (a few samples of this study predate the infection). Cell type and time point are not known. Sequences were obtained from PBMCs or a T cell subset sorted from them (not recorded which). This chain links TRBV4-3 with TRBJ2-2; the match to TRBD2 covers 9 bases. The CDR3 bases are TGCGCCAGCAGCCAAGAGACTAGCGGTGTCGCGAACACCGGGGAGCTGTTTTTT. It yields the protein CASSQETSGVANTGELFF.